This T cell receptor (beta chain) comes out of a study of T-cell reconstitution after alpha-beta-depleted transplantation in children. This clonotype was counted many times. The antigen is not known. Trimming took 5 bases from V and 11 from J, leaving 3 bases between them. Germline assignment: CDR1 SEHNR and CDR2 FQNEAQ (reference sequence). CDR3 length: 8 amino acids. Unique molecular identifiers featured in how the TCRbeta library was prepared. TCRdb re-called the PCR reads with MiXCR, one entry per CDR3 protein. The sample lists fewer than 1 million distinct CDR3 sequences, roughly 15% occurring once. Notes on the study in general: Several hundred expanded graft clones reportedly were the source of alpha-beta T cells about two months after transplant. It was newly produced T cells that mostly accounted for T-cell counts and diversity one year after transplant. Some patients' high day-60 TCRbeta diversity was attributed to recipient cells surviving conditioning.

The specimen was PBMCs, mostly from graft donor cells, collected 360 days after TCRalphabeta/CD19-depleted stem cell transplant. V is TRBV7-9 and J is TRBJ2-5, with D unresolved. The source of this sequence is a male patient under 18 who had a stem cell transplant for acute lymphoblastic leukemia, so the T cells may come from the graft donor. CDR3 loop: CASSPQYF. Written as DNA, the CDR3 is TGTGCCAGCAGCCCACAGTACTTC.